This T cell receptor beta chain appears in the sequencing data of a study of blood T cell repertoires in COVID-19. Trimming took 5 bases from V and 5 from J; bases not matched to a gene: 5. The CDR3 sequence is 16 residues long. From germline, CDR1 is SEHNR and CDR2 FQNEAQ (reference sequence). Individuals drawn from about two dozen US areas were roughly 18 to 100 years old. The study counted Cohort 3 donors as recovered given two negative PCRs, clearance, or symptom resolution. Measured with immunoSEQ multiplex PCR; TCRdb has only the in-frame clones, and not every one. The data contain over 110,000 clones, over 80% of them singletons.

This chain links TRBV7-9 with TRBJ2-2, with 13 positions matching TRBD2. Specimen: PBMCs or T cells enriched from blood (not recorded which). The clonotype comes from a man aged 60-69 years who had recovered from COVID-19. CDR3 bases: TGTGCCAGCAGCACAACTAGCGGGAGGGCAACCGGGGAGCTGTTTTTT. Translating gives CASSTTSGRATGELFF.